These T cell receptor beta chains were read from a single sample in a study of T cells in Graves' hyperthyroidism and ophthalmopathy. TCRdb processed the multiplex PCR reads anew with MiXCR; each CDR3 protein has one entry. Here the sample spans about 340,000 distinct CDR3 sequences, roughly 20% being singletons. The sequenced sample consisted of blood. The receptors stem from a woman in her fifties or sixties with Graves' hyperthyroidism. CDR3s include the opening cysteine and the closing phenylalanine or tryptophan. The order of the fields is CDR3 length, D gene, J gene, clone size, V gene, CDR3 protein, CDR3 DNA. D genes are given only for firm matches. Part of the rows lack a size; the others show once, few, many or a class for expanded clones.

length: 14
D: -
J: TRBJ1-1
size: few
V: TRBV3-1
CDR3: CASGEGGGLTEAFF
DNA: TGTGCCAGCGGCGAGGGGGGGGGCCTCACTGAAGCTTTCTTT

length: 15
D: TRBD1
J: TRBJ1-5
size: many
V: TRBV12-3/TRBV12-4
CDR3: CASRGRAGGLSPQHF
DNA: TGTGCCAGTAGGGGTCGGGCAGGGGGCTTGTCGCCCCAGCATTTT

length: 14
D: -
J: TRBJ2-5
size: many
V: TRBV5-1
CDR3: CASSLYADRQTQYF
DNA: TGCGCCAGCAGCTTGTATGCGGACCGACAGACCCAGTACTTC

length: 15
D: TRBD2
J: TRBJ2-1
size: -
V: TRBV9
CDR3: CASSGGGFPYNEQFF
DNA: TGTGCCAGCAGCGGCGGGGGATTCCCCTACAATGAGCAGTTCTTC

length: 12
D: -
J: TRBJ1-6
size: many
V: TRBV12-3/TRBV12-4
CDR3: CASRRGDSPLHF
DNA: TGTGCCAGCAGGAGGGGGGATTCACCCCTCCACTTT

length: 12
D: -
J: TRBJ2-5
size: -
V: TRBV20-1
CDR3: CSASGQKETQYF
DNA: TGCAGTGCTAGCGGACAGAAAGAGACCCAGTACTTC

length: 13
D: -
J: TRBJ2-3
size: -
V: TRBV11-2
CDR3: CASLSPVQDTQYF
DNA: TGTGCCAGCCTTTCTCCGGTACAAGATACGCAGTATTTT

length: 16
D: -
J: TRBJ2-1
size: -
V: TRBV7-9
CDR3: CASSQTQGSSYNEQFF
DNA: TGTGCCAGCAGCCAAACACAGGGCAGCTCCTACAATGAGCAGTTCTTC

length: 15
D: TRBD2
J: TRBJ2-3
size: few
V: TRBV10-1
CDR3: CASSDGTSGRDTQYF
DNA: TGCGCCAGCAGTGATGGGACTAGCGGGAGAGATACGCAGTATTTT

length: 12
D: -
J: TRBJ1-2
size: few
V: TRBV2
CDR3: CASSAGQNGYTF
DNA: TGTGCCAGCAGCGCCGGACAAAATGGCTACACCTTC

length: 14
D: TRBD1
J: TRBJ2-3
size: many
V: TRBV12-3/TRBV12-4
CDR3: CASAGQGGTDTQYF
DNA: TGTGCCAGCGCTGGACAGGGGGGCACAGATACGCAGTATTTT

length: 16
D: -
J: TRBJ2-3
size: many
V: TRBV5-1
CDR3: CASSLGARVGTDTQYF
DNA: TGCGCCAGCAGCTTGGGAGCAAGGGTCGGCACAGATACGCAGTATTTT

length: 13
D: TRBD1
J: TRBJ2-5
size: many
V: TRBV6-1
CDR3: CASKGQGGETQYF
DNA: TGTGCCAGCAAGGGACAGGGGGGAGAGACCCAGTACTTC

length: 13
D: -
J: TRBJ2-3
size: many
V: TRBV24-1
CDR3: CATSDLLRDTQYF
DNA: TGTGCCACCAGTGATCTTCTGCGTGATACGCAGTATTTT

length: 13
D: -
J: TRBJ2-7
size: many
V: TRBV7-3
CDR3: CASSLSTLEEQYF
DNA: TGTGCCAGCAGCTTGTCAACTCTAGAGGAGCAGTACTTC

length: 18
D: -
J: TRBJ2-6
size: few
V: TRBV6-1
CDR3: CASAIRGGSTSGANVLTF
DNA: TGTGCCAGCGCAATCCGAGGGGGGAGCACCTCTGGGGCCAACGTCCTGACTTTC

length: 14
D: TRBD2
J: TRBJ2-1
size: -
V: TRBV20-1
CDR3: CSAGASGGPGEQFF
DNA: TGCAGTGCTGGCGCTAGCGGGGGGCCAGGTGAGCAGTTCTTC

length: 13
D: -
J: TRBJ2-7
size: -
V: TRBV12-3/TRBV12-4
CDR3: CASSPLKGVEQYF
DNA: TGTGCCAGCAGTCCCCTTAAAGGAGTCGAGCAGTACTTC

length: 14
D: -
J: TRBJ1-2
size: many
V: TRBV12-3/TRBV12-4
CDR3: CASSAQGPGDGYTF
DNA: TGTGCCAGCAGTGCTCAGGGACCTGGGGATGGCTACACCTTC

length: 12
D: -
J: TRBJ1-5
size: few
V: TRBV6-6
CDR3: CASSYILGPQHF
DNA: TGTGCCAGCAGTTACATCCTGGGGCCCCAGCATTTT

length: 15
D: TRBD1
J: TRBJ2-7
size: many
V: TRBV5-1
CDR3: CASSFAGTGESEQYF
DNA: TGCGCCAGCAGCTTTGCCGGGACAGGGGAAAGCGAGCAGTACTTC

length: 16
D: TRBD1
J: TRBJ2-3
size: -
V: TRBV5-6
CDR3: CASSPGTAPALDTQYF
DNA: TGTGCCAGCAGTCCCGGGACAGCTCCAGCCCTTGATACGCAGTATTTT

length: 13
D: -
J: TRBJ1-1
size: many
V: TRBV3-1
CDR3: CASRTFQDSQAFF
DNA: TGTGCCAGCAGAACTTTCCAGGACTCCCAAGCTTTCTTT

length: 13
D: TRBD1
J: TRBJ2-1
size: many
V: TRBV3-1
CDR3: CASSQGQGGEQFF
DNA: TGTGCCAGCAGCCAGGGACAGGGTGGCGAGCAGTTCTTC

length: 16
D: -
J: TRBJ2-1
size: many
V: TRBV28
CDR3: CASSLVGQGTYNEQFF
DNA: TGTGCCAGCAGTTTAGTCGGGCAGGGTACCTACAATGAGCAGTTCTTC

length: 13
D: -
J: TRBJ1-6
size: few
V: TRBV7-3
CDR3: CASSLGGNSPLHF
DNA: TGTGCCAGCAGCTTAGGGGGGAATTCACCCCTCCACTTT